This T cell receptor (beta chain) was documented in a study of blood T cell repertoires in COVID-19. Looking at the study overall: The study drew acute and convalescent COVID-19 samples from the United States, Italy and Spain.

Authors' processing steps: Researchers report that nucleated cell counts were estimated from reference gene primer amplification. Only in-frame clones appear in the TCRdb table, and some are missing; sequencing was by immunoSEQ multiplex PCR. V, J and clone size are taken as reported in that table, and D and trimming were inferred from the DNA itself. The sample includes 400,000 or so clones, roughly 90% of them seen just once. The CDR3 spans 14 residues. V was shortened by 2 bases and J by 1 base, with 9 bases between the two germline ends. CDR1 and CDR2 from the germline V gene are SGDLS and YYNGEE. Donors were grouped by their self-reported clinical history.

Sequenced material: PBMCs or T cells enriched from blood (not recorded which). The rearrangement joins TRBV9 to TRBJ1-1; D possibly corresponds to TRBD1 (6 bases). The sequence came from a woman between 35 and 50 years old with acute COVID-19. The CDR3, as DNA: TGTGCCAGCAGCGTGGGGGCCCAGAACACTGAAGCTTTCTTT. Translated, it gives CASSVGAQNTEAFF.